This T cell receptor beta chain was retrieved from a study of T cell repertoires in cytomegalovirus infection. Study-wide points: CMV-specific TCR beta clonotypes restricted by HLA-C were the ones dominating the ex vivo response.

V was pared by 3 bases and J by 4 bases, with 22 bases between. Germline values: CDR1 MNHEY, CDR2 SMNVEV (reference sequence). CDR3 length: 18 amino acids. Worth noting for this clonotype: What it recognizes is unknown.

One entry per CDR3 protein, called by TCRdb with MiXCR from the reads. The sample holds approximately 260,000 distinct CDR3 sequences, around 20% seen once. The specimen comprised cultured PBMCs, sampled from culture after CMV antigen stimulation. This receptor was taken from a human donor in good health (CMV status not recorded). Some clones in this sample may be carry-over from other donors' samples. J is TRBJ1-5 and V is TRBV27; D unresolved. CDR3 region: CASSLRRVGRGLNQPQHF. The CDR3 nucleotides read TGTGCCAGCAGTTTGAGGAGAGTAGGTCGTGGGTTGAATCAGCCCCAGCATTTT.